This TCR beta chain was documented in a study of blood T cell repertoires in COVID-19. Study-wide context: Donors in the United States, Italy and Spain gave samples during acute or convalescent COVID-19.

Germline CDR1 LNHDA, CDR2 SQIVND (reference sequence). The CDR3 loop spans 14 amino acids. V gave up 3 bases and J gave up 7 bases; unmatched junction bases: 7. Enrollees, about 18 to 89 years old, lived in about two dozen US areas. TCRdb's table, derived via immunoSEQ multiplex PCR, lists solely in-frame clones and lacks some. The sample has some 340,000 clones; about four fifths are singletons. Material for sequencing was PBMCs or T cells enriched from blood (not recorded which). The TCR originated in a woman in her forties or fifties who had recovered from COVID-19. The chain combines TRBV19 with TRBJ1-1; TRBD1 matches 8 bases. The CDR3 region has the DNA TGTGCCAGTAGTATGGACAGGGTGGCCGTTGAAGCTTTCTTT. It codes for CASSMDRVAVEAFF.